The 25 T cell receptor beta chains presented below share a single source sample, sequenced in a study of blood T cell repertoires in COVID-19. Data came from immunoSEQ multiplex PCR; TCRdb stores just in-frame clones and leaves some out. Of 200,000 to 250,000 clones in the sample, 88% were seen once. Sequencing was performed on peripheral blood. These receptors all come from a man in his 70s with acute or convalescent COVID-19.

The chain combines TRBV4-2 with TRBJ1-1, with TRBD1 matching over 7 bases. The junction had 8 bases not matched to a gene; V was cut back by 5 bases and J by 2 bases. This CDR3 has 15 residues. The germline gives CDR1 LGHNA, CDR2 YNFKEQ. The CDR3 nucleotides read TGTGCCAGCAGCGTACCCGGGACAGCCAACACTGAAGCTTTCTTT. Its translation is CASSVPGTANTEAFF.

This chain connects TRBV20-1 to TRBJ2-5; D is uncertain. The germline V gene encodes CDR1 DFQATT and CDR2 SNEGSKA (reference sequence). Trimming pared 2 bases from V and 5 bases from J, leaving 6 bases between. This CDR3 has 11 amino acids. In nucleotides, the CDR3 is TGCAGTGCTAGACAGGTGGAGACCCAGTACTTC. It is translated as CSARQVETQYF.

The chain recombines TRBV25-1 with TRBJ1-2, with a possible D match to TRBD1 (5 bases). CDR1 and CDR2 from the germline V gene are MGHDK and SYGVNS. This CDR3 spans 14 amino acids. The ends were cut back, 2 bases at V and 8 bases at J, with 15 bases in the middle. The CDR3 loop is CASSEAWAGQGYTF. The CDR3 DNA sequence: TGTGCCAGCAGTGAAGCGTGGGCAGGGCAAGGCTACACCTTC.

The DNA for the CDR3 is TGTGCCACCAGTGATCCCAGGGGGAGCGGGGAGACCCAGTACTTC. Translation: CATSDPRGSGETQYF. This chain connects TRBV24-1 to TRBJ2-5; TRBD1 is a possible D gene (7 bases). This CDR3 has 15 residues. The germline V and J ends were trimmed by 3 bases and 5 bases, with 15 bases remaining between them. Germline V gene lookup returns CDR1 KGHDR and CDR2 SFDVKD.

The chain couples TRBV6-2 or TRBV6-3 to TRBJ2-3; TRBD2 matches 7 bases. Trimming cost V 2 bases and J 0 bases; bases outside gene matches: 11. CDR1 MNHEY and CDR2 SVGEGT come from the germline V gene. This CDR3 is built from 18 residues. The CDR3 spells CASSYPLGAGESTDTQYF. As DNA, the CDR3 is TGTGCCAGCAGTTACCCCCTAGGTGCGGGAGAGAGCACAGATACGCAGTATTTT.

This clone was observed once. CDR3 nucleotide sequence: TGTGCCAGCAGCGAGCTTTCAAACTCCTACAATGAGCAGTTCTTC. This gives the protein CASSELSNSYNEQFF. V usage is TRBV7-2 and J usage is TRBJ2-1; no clear D. Deletions cut 5 bases from V and 0 bases from J, with 11 bases between. The CDR3 contains 15 residues. Germline-derived CDR1 and CDR2 are SGHTA and FQGNSA.

This chain links TRBV19 with TRBJ1-1; TRBD1 is a possible D gene (5 bases). The CDR3 totals 16 residues. Germline V lookup: CDR1 LNHDA, CDR2 SQIVND (reference sequence). V was shortened by 1 base and J by 4 bases, with 16 bases between the two germline ends. This CDR3 reads CASSIGTRGRGTEAFF. As DNA, the CDR3 is TGTGCCAGTAGTATAGGGACTAGGGGCCGCGGCACTGAAGCTTTCTTT.

This sequence joins TRBV7-9 and TRBJ2-5, with TRBD2 matching 9 bases. Germline V gene sequence: CDR1 SEHNR, CDR2 FQNEAQ (reference sequence). V dropped 4 bases and J dropped 7; count of bases not matched to a gene: 13. The CDR3 is made up of 16 amino acids. The CDR3 nucleotides are TGTGCCAGCAGCTATTGGACTAGCGCCAGGCCAGGGACCCAGTACTTC. Encoded protein: CASSYWTSARPGTQYF.

The CDR3 sequence: CASSQVKGQMNTEAFF. CDR3 DNA sequence: TGTGCCAGCAGCCAAGTAAAAGGACAGATGAACACTGAAGCTTTCTTT. The chain links TRBV4-2 to TRBJ1-1; D may be TRBD1 (6 bases). Trimming took 1 base from V and 0 from J, leaving 12 bases between them. The germline gives CDR1 LGHNA, CDR2 YNFKEQ. This CDR3 contains 16 residues.

The table lists this clone with a count of one. The chain combines TRBV3-1 (or the pseudogene TRBV3-2) with TRBJ2-1; TRBD2 matches 15 bases. The V and J ends lost 5 bases and 8 bases, in that order; junction bases with no gene match: 4. The CDR3 loop spans 15 amino acids. CDR1 is LGHDT and CDR2 is YNNKEL in the germline V gene (reference sequence). CDR3: CASSSRTSGRDEQFF. The CDR3 DNA reads as TGTGCCAGCAGCTCTCGGACTAGCGGGAGGGATGAGCAGTTCTTC.

CDR3 DNA: TGCGCCAGCAGCTTCATCGGGGGGACACTGAACACTGAAGCTTTCTTT. Protein: CASSFIGGTLNTEAFF. This rearrangement joins TRBV5-1 to TRBJ1-1, with D possibly matching TRBD1 (6 bases). The CDR3 has 16 amino acids. From germline, CDR1 is SGHRS and CDR2 YFSETQ. Between the trimmed V and J ends, which lost 2 bases and 0 bases, there was a span of 14 bases.

The chain couples TRBV19 to TRBJ2-7; a possible D gene is TRBD2 (6 bases). The CDR3 has 13 residues. Looked up from germline, CDR1 is LNHDA and CDR2 is SQIVND (reference sequence). The V and J ends lost 4 bases and 3 bases respectively, with 10 bases between them. This CDR3 reads CASSTAGSYEQYF. In DNA form, the CDR3 reads TGTGCCAGTAGTACGGCGGGGAGCTACGAGCAGTACTTC.

The chain's CDR3 is CASSSWDTDQPQHF. The CDR3 bases are TGTGCCAGCAGTTCGTGGGACACCGATCAGCCCCAGCATTTT. The rearrangement uses TRBV6-5 and TRBJ1-5, with a tentative D call TRBD1 (6 bases). Germline V gene data show CDR1 as MNHEY and CDR2 as SVGAGI. The CDR3 totals 14 residues. The V and J ends lost 4 bases and 5 bases respectively, with 12 bases between them.

This sequence joins TRBV2 and TRBJ2-7; D remains ambiguous. The V and J ends lost 6 bases and 2 bases respectively, with 5 bases between them. Germline V gene data show CDR1 as SNHLY and CDR2 as FYNNEI. The CDR3 covers 11 residues. The CDR3 DNA sequence: TGTGCCAGCAGGAGTGCCTACGAGCAGTACTTC. Translated: CASRSAYEQYF.

CDR3 nucleotides: TGTGCCAGCAGCTTAGCGGGCAGGGGCACTGAAGCTTTCTTT. It encodes CASSLAGRGTEAFF. The chain combines TRBV7-9 with TRBJ1-1; TRBD1 is a possible D gene (6 bases). The CDR3 is made up of 14 amino acids. In germline, CDR1 is SEHNR, CDR2 FQNEAQ (reference sequence). Deletions cut 0 bases from V and 4 bases from J, with 9 bases between.

The rearrangement joins TRBV11-2 to TRBJ2-1; 7 positions agree with TRBD2. The V gene's germline CDR1 is SGHAT and CDR2 FQNNGV. The V gene end was trimmed by 5 bases and the J gene end by 5 bases; junction bases not matched to a gene: 3. There are 13 residues in the CDR3. Written as DNA, the CDR3 is TGTGCCAGCAGCGCGGGACTAAACAATGAGCAGTTCTTC. Its translation is CASSAGLNNEQFF.

This chain uses TRBV5-1 with TRBJ2-2, with D perhaps TRBD1 (6 bases). The CDR3 contains 15 residues. Germline-derived CDR1 and CDR2 are SGHRS and YFSETQ. The ends were cut back, 2 bases at V and 2 bases at J, with 10 bases in the middle. As DNA, the CDR3 is TGCGCCAGCAGCTTTGGACAGCTTAACACCGGGGAGCTGTTTTTT. Amino acid sequence: CASSFGQLNTGELFF.

The chain combines TRBV20-1 with TRBJ2-7; TRBD1 aligns across 7 bases. CDR3 size: 15 residues. V dropped 3 bases and J dropped 4; count of bases not matched to a gene: 12. The germline CDR1 and CDR2 sequences are DFQATT and SNEGSKA (reference sequence). The CDR3 here is CSASITGESRYEQYF. Here the CDR3 DNA reads TGCAGTGCTAGTATTACAGGGGAATCTCGGTACGAGCAGTACTTC.

This chain connects TRBV6-6 to TRBJ2-5, with 7 bases that match TRBD2. The germline V gene has CDR1 MNHNY and CDR2 SVGAGI (reference sequence). Losses at the gene ends were 0 bases for V and 5 bases for J; bases not matched to a gene: 6. The CDR3 extends over 15 amino acids. The CDR3 spells CASSYSSWGGETQYF. In DNA, the CDR3 is TGTGCCAGCAGTTACTCTTCCTGGGGGGGGGAGACCCAGTACTTC.

The rearrangement links TRBV5-1 to TRBJ2-2, with 8 nucleotides matching TRBD2. The junction had 11 bases not matched to a gene; V was cut back by 2 bases and J by 8 bases. The CDR3 is 16 residues long. The germline CDR1 and CDR2 sequences are SGHRS and YFSETQ. In DNA form, the CDR3 reads TGCGCCAGCAGCTTCGGGACTAGAGCTATAGGTGGGGAGCTGTTTTTT. It translates to CASSFGTRAIGGELFF.

The gene calls are TRBV30 and TRBJ1-6; tentative D call: TRBD1 (5 bases). The CDR3 runs to 17 residues. Germline V CDR1 and CDR2: GTSNPN, SVGIG (reference sequence). Trimming removed 0 bases at V and 2 bases at J, with 14 bases between. CDR3: CAWSVQWTSAYNSPLHF. In DNA form, the CDR3 reads TGTGCCTGGAGTGTACAGTGGACAAGCGCCTATAATTCACCCCTCCACTTT.

This clone was observed a single time. V is TRBV4-2 and J is TRBJ2-7, with 8 bases identical to TRBD2. The V gene end was trimmed by 0 bases and the J gene end by 1 base; junction bases not matched to a gene: 5. The CDR3 totals 16 residues. Germline CDR1 and CDR2: LGHNA and YNFKEQ. CDR3 in DNA: TGTGCCAGCAGCCAAGATGCCAGCGGGAGATCCTACGAGCAGTACTTC. Encoded protein: CASSQDASGRSYEQYF.

The CDR3 nucleotides read TGTGCCAGCAGCTTGGCAGGGGGACAGCCCCAGCATTTT. Its translation: CASSLAGGQPQHF. This chain joins TRBV7-3 and TRBJ1-5; TRBD1 aligns across 7 bases. Germline CDR1 SGHTA, CDR2 FQGTGA. Trimming at V came to 3 bases and at J to 7 bases, leaving 3 bases not matched to a gene. CDR3 length: 13 residues.

The chain combines TRBV11-1 with TRBJ2-6, with D hard to call. The germline CDR1 and CDR2 sequences are SGHAT and FQDESV (reference sequence). V lost 5 bases and J lost 0, with 8 bases in between. The CDR3 contains 15 residues. The CDR3 spells CASSPSGSGANVLTF. The CDR3 DNA reads as TGTGCCAGCAGCCCCAGTGGCTCTGGGGCCAACGTCCTGACTTTC. Drawing the rest from reference TRBV11-1 and TRBJ2-6, the complete variable domain is EAEVAQSPRYKITEKSQAVAFWCDPISGHATLYWYRQILGQGPELLVQFQDESVVDDSQLPKDRFSAERLKGVDSTLKIQPAELGDSAMYLCASSPSGSGANVLTFGAGSRLTVL.

The chain employs TRBV20-1 and TRBJ1-2; weak D call: TRBD1 (6 bases). Trimming took 6 bases from V and 7 from J, leaving 12 bases between them. From germline, CDR1 is DFQATT and CDR2 SNEGSKA (reference sequence). This CDR3 is built from 11 residues. The CDR3 region is CSAQQGSGYTF. In nucleotides, the CDR3 is TGCAGTGCCCAACAGGGATCTGGCTACACCTTC.